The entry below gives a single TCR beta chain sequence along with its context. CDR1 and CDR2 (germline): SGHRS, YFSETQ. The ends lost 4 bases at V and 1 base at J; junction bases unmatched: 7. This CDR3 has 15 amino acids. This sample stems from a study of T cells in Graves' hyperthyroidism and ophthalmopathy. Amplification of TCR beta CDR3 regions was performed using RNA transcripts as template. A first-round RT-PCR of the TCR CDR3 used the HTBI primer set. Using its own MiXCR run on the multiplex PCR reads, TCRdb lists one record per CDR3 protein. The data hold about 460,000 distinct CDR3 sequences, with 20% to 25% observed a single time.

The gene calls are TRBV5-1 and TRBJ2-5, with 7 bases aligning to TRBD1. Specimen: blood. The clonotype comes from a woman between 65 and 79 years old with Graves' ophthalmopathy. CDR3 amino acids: CASSAGQVLQETQYF. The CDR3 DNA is TGCGCCAGCAGCGCAGGACAGGTCCTCCAAGAGACCCAGTACTTC.